This TCR beta chain was captured in a study of shared clonotypes between healthy human individuals (TCRdb year 2020). For context, the study as a whole: A few men and two women, aged 18 to 49 years, made up the cohort. Blood TCR repertoires of roughly five healthy adults were deeply sequenced to estimate repertoire size and the extent of clonotype sharing between individuals. To increase sequencing depth and limit assay-specific biases, TCR repertoire library preparation and sequencing were carried out by different laboratories using diverse techniques. Leukapheresis yielded between about 0.85 and 10 billion PBMCs per donor.

Overall results and qualifications from the work: Only blood was sampled, and tissue TCR repertoires likely differ from those in blood. Because the study included a small number of donors, the genetic and exposure-history diversity represented was limited. Pairwise subsampling indicated that sequencing depth was expected to affect the degree of clonotype sharing among donors.

After removal of 1 base from V and 15 bases from J, the junction retains 7 bases not matched to a gene. As encoded in the germline V gene, CDR1 is SGHTA while CDR2 is FQGNSA. Reading from cysteine to phenylalanine, the CDR3 counts 13 amino acids. Only CDR3 DNA remains: 39 bases, in frame from the first base. The donors were healthy, HIV-negative adults with no recently reported acute infections or vaccinations. Only Caucasian adults living in Nashville, Tennessee, USA were represented among the donors. For unsorted samples, roughly 86 million PBMCs were counted and genomic DNA was extracted with the QIAamp DNA Blood Mini kit. Blood was obtained by leukapheresis, after which PBMCs were separated by Ficoll-Histopaque density gradient centrifugation and cryopreserved in liquid nitrogen vapor phase. TCR CDR3 regions were amplified from genomic DNA by multiplex PCR using the deep immunoSEQ assay. Extracted genomic DNA from each cell subset was spread evenly across all wells of several immunoSEQ 96-well plates, with each plate serving as a replicate. For unsorted PBMC, approximately 290 ng of genomic DNA, equivalent to around 33,000 T cell genomes, went into each replicate PCR. Genomic DNA from unsorted PBMC was sequenced over ten immunoSEQ deep assay plates. Purified libraries were measured with a Qubit 3.0 fluorometer, size-checked on a Bioanalyzer 2100, and measured again with the KAPA Library Quantification kit. Every immunoSEQ 96-well plate was sequenced on a dedicated single-read 150-cycle Illumina NextSeq 550 flow cell. The paper's processing steps were these. Because the immunoSEQ output included only junctional sequences and no quality scores, the filtering could not be the same as the filtering used for full-length reads. To assign V/J genes and CDR3, sequences were annotated using PyIR, a Python wrapper for IgBLAST v1.9, with IMGT germline references. Reads were filtered out if the reads had weak V/J assignments (E-value above 1e-6), no CDR3, stop codons, out-of-frame junctions, or ambiguous translated residues. V3J clonotypes were defined by identical inferred V gene, J gene, and CDR3 amino acid sequence. Percentage overlap between repertoires was calculated by dividing the number of shared unique clonotypes by the size of the smaller repertoire. Richness of each repertoire was evaluated using RTK rarefaction, the Chao1 estimator, and Recon v2.1 estimates of unobserved clonotypes. Held by TCRdb, this immuneACCESS table contains in-frame sequences only and omits some clones. Under half of the omission traces to an unresolved V gene where checked; the cause of the rest is unknown. That table is the source of V, J and clone size, and D and trimming were worked out from the DNA. The sample has roughly 500,000 clones on record, over 60% of them singletons. Under 15% of the sample is in the top ten clones.

This clone has a count of ten or more. The clone's antigen remains unknown. Base qualities are missing; no much larger clone stands one base away. Sequencing was performed on PBMCs. The receptor was isolated from a woman between 40 and 55 years old in good health. Some clones in this sample may be carry-over from other donors' samples. The sequence is built from TRBV7-2 and TRBJ2-1; TRBD2 lines up with 9 middle nucleotides. The nucleotide sequence reads TGTGCCAGCAGCTTAGTTCTGGCGGGAGGGGCGTTCTTC. Its product reads: CASSLVLAGGAFF.